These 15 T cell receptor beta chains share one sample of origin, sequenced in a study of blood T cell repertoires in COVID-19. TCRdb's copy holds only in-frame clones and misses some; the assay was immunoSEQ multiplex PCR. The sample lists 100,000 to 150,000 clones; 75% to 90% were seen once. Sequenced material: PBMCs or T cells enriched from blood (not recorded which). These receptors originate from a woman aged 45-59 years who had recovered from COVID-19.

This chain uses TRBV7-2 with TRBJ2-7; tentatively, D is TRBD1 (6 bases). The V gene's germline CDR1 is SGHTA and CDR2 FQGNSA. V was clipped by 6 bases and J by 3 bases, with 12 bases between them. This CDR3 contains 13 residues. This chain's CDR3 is CASRKQGNYEQYF. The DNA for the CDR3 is TGTGCCAGCAGGAAACAGGGAAACTACGAGCAGTACTTC. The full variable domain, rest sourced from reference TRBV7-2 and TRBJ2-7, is GAGVSQSPSNKVTEKGKDVELRCDPISGHTALYWYRQSLGQGLEFLIYFQGNSAPDKSGLPSDRFSAERTGGSVSTLTIQRTQQEDSAVYLCASRKQGNYEQYFGPGTRLTVT.

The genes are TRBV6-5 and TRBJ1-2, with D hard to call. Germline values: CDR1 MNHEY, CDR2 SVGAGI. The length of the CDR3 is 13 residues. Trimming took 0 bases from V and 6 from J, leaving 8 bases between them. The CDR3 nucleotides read TGTGCCAGCAGTTACTCGAGGGCTGATGGCTACACCTTC. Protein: CASSYSRADGYTF.

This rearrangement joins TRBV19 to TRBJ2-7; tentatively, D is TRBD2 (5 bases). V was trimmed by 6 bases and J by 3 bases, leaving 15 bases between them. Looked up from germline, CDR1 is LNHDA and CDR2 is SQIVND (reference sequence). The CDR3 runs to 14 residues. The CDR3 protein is CASRATPTSYEQYF. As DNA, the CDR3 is TGTGCCAGTAGGGCGACACCAACTAGCTACGAGCAGTACTTC.

CDR3 amino acids: CASSTGLWREQYF. In DNA form, the CDR3 reads TGTGCCAGCAGCACGGGTCTTTGGCGCGAGCAGTACTTC. The chain is built from TRBV9 and TRBJ2-7, with D hard to call. The CDR3 length is 13 residues. The V gene lost 4 bases and the J gene lost 6 bases, with 14 bases spanning the gap. Per germline, CDR1 SGDLS and CDR2 YYNGEE. The entire variable domain, with the rest obtained from reference TRBV9 and TRBJ2-7, is as follows: DSGVTQTPKHLITATGQRVTLRCSPRSGDLSVYWYQQSLDQGLQFLIQYYNGEERAKGNILERFSAQQFPDLHSELNLSSLELGDSALYFCASSTGLWREQYFGPGTRLTVT.

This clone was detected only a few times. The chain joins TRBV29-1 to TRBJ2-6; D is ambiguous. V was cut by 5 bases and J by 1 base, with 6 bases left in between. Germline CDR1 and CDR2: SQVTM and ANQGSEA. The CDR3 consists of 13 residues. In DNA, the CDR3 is TGCAGCGTTCCGGGTTCTGGGGCCAACGTCCTGACTTTC. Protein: CSVPGSGANVLTF.

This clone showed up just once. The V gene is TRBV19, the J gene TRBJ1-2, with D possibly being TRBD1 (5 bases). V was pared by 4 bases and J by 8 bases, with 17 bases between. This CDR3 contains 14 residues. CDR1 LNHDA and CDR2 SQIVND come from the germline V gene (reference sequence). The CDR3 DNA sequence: TGTGCCAGTAGTACCGGCCCAGGGCTCTACGGCTACACCTTC. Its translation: CASSTGPGLYGYTF.

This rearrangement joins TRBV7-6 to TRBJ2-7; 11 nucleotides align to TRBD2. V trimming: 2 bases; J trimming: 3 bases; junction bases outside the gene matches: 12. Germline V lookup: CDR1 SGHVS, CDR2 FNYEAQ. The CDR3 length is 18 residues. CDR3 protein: CASSLLTAGTSGLYEQYF. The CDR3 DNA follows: TGTGCCAGCAGCTTATTAACAGCCGGGACTAGCGGCCTCTACGAGCAGTACTTC.

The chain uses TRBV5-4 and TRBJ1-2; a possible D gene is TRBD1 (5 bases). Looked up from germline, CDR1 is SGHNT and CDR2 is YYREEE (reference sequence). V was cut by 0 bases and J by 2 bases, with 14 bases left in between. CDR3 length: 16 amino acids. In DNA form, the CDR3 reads TGTGCCAGCAGCTTGGACGCGGCAGGGCTAAACTATGGCTACACCTTC. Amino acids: CASSLDAAGLNYGYTF.

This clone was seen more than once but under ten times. CDR3: CASSLDTYEQYF. As DNA, the CDR3 is TGTGCCAGCAGCTTAGACACATACGAGCAGTACTTC. The chain links TRBV7-2 to TRBJ2-7; D gene unclear. V was clipped by 1 base and J by 4 bases, with 5 bases between them. Germline assignment: CDR1 SGHTA and CDR2 FQGNSA. The CDR3 loop spans 12 amino acids.

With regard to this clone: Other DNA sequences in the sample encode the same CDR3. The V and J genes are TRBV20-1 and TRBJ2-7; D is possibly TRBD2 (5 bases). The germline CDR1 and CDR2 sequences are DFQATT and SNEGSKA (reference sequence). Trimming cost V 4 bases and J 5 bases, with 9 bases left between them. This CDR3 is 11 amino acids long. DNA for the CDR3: TGCAGTGCTAAGCGGACCCACGAGCAGTACTTC. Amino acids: CSAKRTHEQYF.

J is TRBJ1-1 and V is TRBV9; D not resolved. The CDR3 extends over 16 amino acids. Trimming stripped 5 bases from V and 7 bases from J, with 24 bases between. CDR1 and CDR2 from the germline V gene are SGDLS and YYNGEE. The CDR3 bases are TGTGCCAGCAGTCCCCGCCTTGCGGTCGGTCCCCTTGAAGCTTTCTTT. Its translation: CASSPRLAVGPLEAFF.

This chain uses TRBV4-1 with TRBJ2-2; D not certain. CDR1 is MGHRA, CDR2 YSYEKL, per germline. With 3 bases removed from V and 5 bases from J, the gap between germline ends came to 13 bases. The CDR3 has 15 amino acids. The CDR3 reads CASSQRASETGELFF. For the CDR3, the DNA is TGCGCCAGCAGCCAGCGTGCGAGCGAGACCGGGGAGCTGTTTTTT.

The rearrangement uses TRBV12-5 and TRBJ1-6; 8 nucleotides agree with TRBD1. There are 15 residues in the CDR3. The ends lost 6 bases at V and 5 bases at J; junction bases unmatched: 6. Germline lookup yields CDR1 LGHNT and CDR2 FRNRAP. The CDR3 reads CASGTGQGDNSPLHF. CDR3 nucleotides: TGTGCTAGTGGCACCGGACAGGGCGATAATTCACCCCTCCACTTT.

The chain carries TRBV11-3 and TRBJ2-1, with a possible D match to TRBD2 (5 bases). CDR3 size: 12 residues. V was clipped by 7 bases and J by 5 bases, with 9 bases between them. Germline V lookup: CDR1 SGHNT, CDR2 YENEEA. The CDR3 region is CASKGSDNEQFF. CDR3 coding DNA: TGTGCCAGCAAGGGTAGCGACAATGAGCAGTTCTTC. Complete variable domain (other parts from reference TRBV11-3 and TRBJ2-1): EAGVVQSPRYKIIEKKQPVAFWCNPISGHNTLYWYLQNLGQGPELLIRYENEEAVDDSQLPKDRFSAERLKGVDSTLKIQPAELGDSAVYLCASKGSDNEQFFGPGTRLTVL.

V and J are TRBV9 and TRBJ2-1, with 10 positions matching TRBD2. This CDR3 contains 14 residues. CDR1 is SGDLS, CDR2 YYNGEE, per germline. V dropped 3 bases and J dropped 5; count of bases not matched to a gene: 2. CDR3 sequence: CASSDGTSDNEQFF. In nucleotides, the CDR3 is TGTGCCAGCAGCGACGGGACTAGCGACAATGAGCAGTTCTTC.